Below, one T cell receptor (beta chain) is given with its context. Libraries were prepared by immunoSEQ multiplex PCR; TCRdb keeps only in-frame clonotypes and omits some of them. The sample gives 85,000 to 100,000 clones, just over 90% of which show up once; 1.5% to 2% is in the top ten. Germline CDR1 and CDR2: SGHVS and FQNEAQ. V dropped 3 bases and J dropped 5; count of bases not matched to a gene: 8. CDR3 length equals 16 residues. These data originate in a study of T cells in tuberculosis. As for the study in general: T cells were selected with CD1B tetramers loaded with glucose monomycolate.

After thawing and overnight rest, PBMC were stained with GMM-loaded CD1B tetramer, viability dye and anti-CD3 for sorting. The CD1B tetramers carried C32 glucose monomycolate purified from Rhodococcus equi. Tetramer-sorted PBMC had been CD14 monocyte-depleted before freezing. Tetramer-negative cells, around 110,000 per donor, were also sorted. The V gene is TRBV7-8, the J gene TRBJ2-3; 10 bases are shared with TRBD2. The source of this sequence is an adult woman with latent tuberculosis. The sequenced material came from CD1b-GMM tetramer-negative cells sorted from PBMCs. The CDR3 region is CASSLRWSGGGDTQYF. The CDR3 DNA reads as TGTGCCAGCAGCTTGCGGTGGAGCGGGGGGGGAGATACGCAGTATTTT.